These 26 T cell receptor beta chains came from one sample sequenced in a study of shared clonotypes between healthy human individuals. Positive CCR7 selection of CD45RO-negative cells yielded the naive CD8 cells, and terminally differentiated effector memory CD45RA+ cells were excluded. Sequencing was performed with immunoSEQ multiplex PCR; in TCRdb, only in-frame clones are kept and a portion is missing. The sample shows some 580,000 clones, roughly 98% of them seen only once. Sequenced: naive CD8+ T cells sorted from blood. These receptors were taken from a man aged 30-40 years in good health.

This clone was seen a single time. The rearrangement uses TRBV9 and TRBJ2-1; D perhaps matches TRBD2 (5 bases). Germline V gene lookup returns CDR1 SGDLS and CDR2 YYNGEE. The V end was cut by 4 bases, the J end by 9 bases, with 17 bases between. The CDR3 consists of 14 residues. The CDR3 DNA sequence: TGTGCCAGCAGCCTCCCTGCTCCCCGGGGTGAGCAGTTCTTC. As protein: CASSLPAPRGEQFF.

The V and J genes are TRBV6-5 and TRBJ2-5, with a tentative D call TRBD2 (6 bases). This CDR3 is built from 14 residues. Trimming took off 5 bases at V and 2 bases at J, with 12 bases between the two ends. Germline CDR1 MNHEY, CDR2 SVGAGI. CDR3 protein: CASSQSGPQETQYF. CDR3 nucleotide sequence: TGTGCCAGCAGTCAAAGCGGGCCGCAAGAGACCCAGTACTTC.

The chain combines TRBV6-1 with TRBJ2-7; D assignment may be TRBD1 or TRBD2 (5 bases each). There are 13 residues in the CDR3. The V end lost 4 bases, the J end lost 6 bases, and 13 bases lay between the germline ends. CDR1 MNHNS and CDR2 SASEGT come from the germline V gene. CDR3 nucleotide sequence: TGTGCCAGCAGTGGGGGGATTCGACCCGAGCAGTACTTC. Translation: CASSGGIRPEQYF.

The chain couples TRBV5-4 to TRBJ2-1, with 16 bases fitting TRBD2. CDR3 length equals 15 residues. With V trimmed by 4 bases and J by 8 bases, 3 bases remained unmatched. The germline gives CDR1 SGHNT, CDR2 YYREEE (reference sequence). CDR3 coding DNA: TGTGCCAGCAGCCAGGGACTAGCGGGGGGGGATGAGCAGTTCTTC. This codes for CASSQGLAGGDEQFF.

The V call is TRBV14, the J call TRBJ2-7; unclear D gene. The CDR3 length is 14 residues. Trimming stripped 4 bases from V and 0 bases from J, with 10 bases between. CDR1 and CDR2 from the germline V gene are SGHDN and FVKESK. In DNA form, the CDR3 reads TGTGCCAGCAGCCTCGCTAGTAACTCCTACGAGCAGTACTTC. It yields the protein CASSLASNSYEQYF. Full variable domain (outside the CDR3, taken from reference TRBV14 and TRBJ2-7): EAGVTQFPSHSVIEKGQTVTLRCDPISGHDNLYWYRRVMGKEIKFLLHFVKESKQDESGMPNNRFLAERTGGTYSTLKVQPAELEDSGVYFCASSLASNSYEQYFGPGTRLTVT.

This sequence joins TRBV2 and TRBJ2-5; 8 nucleotides line up with TRBD1. The CDR3 spans 13 residues. Germline V CDR1 and CDR2: SNHLY, FYNNEI. V was pared by 4 bases and J by 5 bases, with 3 bases of the junction left unmatched. CDR3 residues: CASSGQGIETQYF. DNA of the CDR3: TGTGCCAGCAGTGGACAGGGGATTGAGACCCAGTACTTC. The full variable domain, rest sourced from reference TRBV2 and TRBJ2-5, is EPEVTQTPSHQVTQMGQEVILRCVPISNHLYFYWYRQILGQKVEFLVSFYNNEISEKSEIFDDQFSVERPDGSNFTLKIRSTKLEDSAMYFCASSGQGIETQYFGPGTRLLVL.

The gene calls are TRBV7-9 and TRBJ2-3; 13 bases agree with TRBD2. Germline loops: CDR1 SEHNR, CDR2 FQNEAQ (reference sequence). This CDR3 comprises 18 residues. The ends lost 3 bases at V and 4 bases at J; junction bases unmatched: 10. CDR3 protein: CASSFTSGRAYPPDTQYF. The CDR3, as DNA: TGTGCCAGCAGCTTTACTAGCGGGAGGGCCTACCCCCCAGATACGCAGTATTTT.

This chain connects TRBV11-2 to TRBJ2-7, with D perhaps assigned TRBD1 or TRBD2 (5 bases each). Trimming pared 0 bases from V and 4 bases from J, leaving 10 bases between. The CDR3 covers 14 residues. Germline V gene lookup returns CDR1 SGHAT and CDR2 FQNNGV. The CDR3 DNA follows: TGTGCCAGCAGCTTAGATATTGGGGGATACGAGCAGTACTTC. Translating gives CASSLDIGGYEQYF.

J is TRBJ1-1 and V is TRBV10-3; D perhaps matches TRBD1 (6 bases). Trimming shortened V by 10 bases and J by 3 bases, and 9 bases separated the two germline ends. This CDR3 is 11 amino acids long. CDR1 and CDR2 from the germline V gene are ENHRY and SYGVKD. DNA for the CDR3: TGTGCCACTGCAGGGGACACTGAAGCTTTCTTT. Protein sequence: CATAGDTEAFF.

V and J are TRBV9 and TRBJ1-1; TRBD1 might be the D (5 bases). V dropped 3 bases and J dropped 0 bases, with 9 bases sitting between them. This CDR3 has 14 residues. Germline values: CDR1 SGDLS, CDR2 YYNGEE. The CDR3 loop is CASSAQGLNTEAFF. DNA for the CDR3: TGTGCCAGCAGCGCGCAGGGATTGAACACTGAAGCTTTCTTT.

The chain links TRBV15 to TRBJ2-7; 8 bases fit TRBD1. CDR1 is LNHNV, CDR2 YYDKDF, per germline (reference sequence). J lost 3 bases, V lost 5 bases, and 9 bases had no gene match. This CDR3 has 15 amino acids. The DNA of the CDR3 is TGTGCCACCAGCGGGGTTCGAGGACAGGGCTACGAGCAGTACTTC. Protein: CATSGVRGQGYEQYF. The variable domain in full, with the rest retrieved from reference TRBV15 and TRBJ2-7, is DAMVIQNPRYQVTQFGKPVTLSCSQTLNHNVMYWYQQKSSQAPKLLFHYYDKDFNNEADTPDNFQSRRPNTSFCFLDIRSPGLGDTAMYLCATSGVRGQGYEQYFGPGTRLTVT.

The chain links TRBV28 to TRBJ1-5; 12 bases are shared with TRBD1. With 5 bases clipped from V and 4 bases from J, the junction kept 9 bases outside the gene matches. The CDR3 runs to 17 residues. The germline V gene encodes CDR1 MDHEN and CDR2 SYDVKM. In DNA form, the CDR3 reads TGTGCCAGCAGTCCCCGGGACAGGGGGCAAGCGAATCAGCCCCAGCATTTT. Protein product: CASSPRDRGQANQPQHF.

The CDR3 DNA follows: TGTGCCAGCAGCCCACCGACAGGGGGCAGGGGCGAGCAGTACTTC. This codes for CASSPPTGGRGEQYF. The chain is built from TRBV2 and TRBJ2-7; 10 nucleotides agree with TRBD1. CDR1 and CDR2 (germline): SNHLY, FYNNEI. The CDR3 has 15 amino acids. Losses at the gene ends were 6 bases for V and 6 bases for J; bases not matched to a gene: 11. Full variable domain (remainder filled in from reference TRBV2 and TRBJ2-7): EPEVTQTPSHQVTQMGQEVILRCVPISNHLYFYWYRQILGQKVEFLVSFYNNEISEKSEIFDDQFSVERPDGSNFTLKIRSTKLEDSAMYFCASSPPTGGRGEQYFGPGTRLTVT.

The chain recombines TRBV29-1 with TRBJ1-3; D is unclear. The length of the CDR3 is 18 residues. Germline-derived CDR1 and CDR2 are SQVTM and ANQGSEA. V lost 1 base to trimming and J lost 0 bases, with 19 bases between them. CDR3 sequence: CSVEVPGWTEASGNTIYF. The CDR3 nucleotides are TGCAGCGTTGAAGTCCCGGGGTGGACGGAGGCCTCTGGAAACACCATATATTTT.

The chain is built from TRBV11-2 and TRBJ2-7; no clear D gene. Germline loops: CDR1 SGHAT, CDR2 FQNNGV. This CDR3 is 13 amino acids long. Trimming removed 3 bases from V and 3 bases from J, with 9 bases in between. The CDR3 sequence is CASSFYKYYEQYF. Here the CDR3 DNA reads TGTGCCAGCAGCTTCTACAAATACTACGAGCAGTACTTC.

This chain uses TRBV6-1 with TRBJ2-7; TRBD1 matches at 7 bases. CDR1 MNHNS and CDR2 SASEGT come from the germline V gene. The CDR3 covers 13 residues. J lost 2 bases, V lost 8 bases, and 6 bases had no gene match. CDR3 protein: CASLGDRAYEQYF. In DNA form, the CDR3 reads TGTGCCAGCCTTGGGGACAGAGCCTACGAGCAGTACTTC.

The J gene is TRBJ2-3, the V gene TRBV7-3; 13 bases fit TRBD2. The CDR3 spans 17 residues. The ends lost 1 base at V and 2 bases at J; junction bases unmatched: 3. Germline V gene lookup returns CDR1 SGHTA and CDR2 FQGTGA. This CDR3 reads CASSLIGTSGVTDTQYF. DNA of the CDR3: TGTGCCAGCAGCTTAATAGGGACTAGCGGGGTCACAGATACGCAGTATTTT.

This chain links TRBV2 with TRBJ2-1; weak D call: TRBD2 (6 bases). V was trimmed by 11 bases and J by 0 bases, leaving 17 bases between them. This CDR3 comprises 15 residues. The germline V gene encodes CDR1 SNHLY and CDR2 FYNNEI. The CDR3 loop is CALVYSSASYNEQFF. CDR3 DNA sequence: TGTGCCCTAGTCTACTCTAGCGCCTCCTACAATGAGCAGTTCTTC.

V is TRBV19 and J is TRBJ2-5; 7 bases are a match to TRBD2. There are 14 residues in the CDR3. The germline V gene has CDR1 LNHDA and CDR2 SQIVND (reference sequence). V shed 3 bases and J 2 bases; nucleotides not matched to a gene: 3. In DNA form, the CDR3 reads TGTGCCAGTAGTATTACCGGGGGGCAAGAGACCCAGTACTTC. Its protein is CASSITGGQETQYF.

Here the CDR3 reads CASSPLAGSSDEQFF. DNA for the CDR3: TGTGCCAGCAGTCCACTAGCGGGAAGTTCGGATGAGCAGTTCTTC. The V and J genes are TRBV6-5 and TRBJ2-1; 10 bases are a match to TRBD2. Germline CDR1 MNHEY, CDR2 SVGAGI. The ends lost 5 bases at V and 8 bases at J; junction bases unmatched: 9. This CDR3 region has 15 residues.

This rearrangement joins TRBV19 to TRBJ1-5; D is possibly TRBD1 (5 bases). The CDR3 has 16 amino acids. Between the trimmed V and J ends, which lost 9 bases and 0 bases, there was a span of 18 bases. Per germline, CDR1 LNHDA and CDR2 SQIVND (reference sequence). As DNA, the CDR3 is TGTGCCAGCGTAGAGCAGGGTTGGGGTAGCAATCAGCCCCAGCATTTT. It codes for CASVEQGWGSNQPQHF.

Of note for this clone: The same CDR3 is also encoded by other DNA sequences in this sample. The chain has TRBV6-5 and TRBJ2-1, with TRBD2 matching 8 bases. The junction had 1 base not matched to a gene; V was cut back by 0 bases and J by 0 bases. Germline assignment: CDR1 MNHEY and CDR2 SVGAGI. The CDR3 covers 16 residues. The CDR3 here is CASSYSAGGSYNEQFF. As DNA, the CDR3 is TGTGCCAGCAGTTACTCGGCGGGAGGCTCCTACAATGAGCAGTTCTTC.

This chain joins TRBV27 and TRBJ2-1; TRBD1 matches at 7 bases. This CDR3 region has 13 residues. V shed 6 bases and J 6 bases; nucleotides not matched to a gene: 5. Germline CDR1 MNHEY, CDR2 SMNVEV (reference sequence). The CDR3 DNA follows: TGTGCCAGCAGGACAGGGATTATCAATGAGCAGTTCTTC. This codes for CASRTGIINEQFF.

The CDR3: CASSGTTGELFF. The CDR3 DNA reads TGTGCCAGCAGCGGTACAACCGGGGAGCTGTTTTTT. The chain combines TRBV5-6 with TRBJ2-2; D is uncertain. CDR3 length: 12 amino acids. V was clipped by 4 bases and J by 5 bases, with 6 bases between them. Germline V lookup: CDR1 SGHDT, CDR2 YYEEEE.

The V gene is TRBV29-1, the J gene TRBJ2-1; D is perhaps TRBD1 (5 bases). Trimming removed 3 bases at V and 6 bases at J, with 12 bases between. This CDR3 region has 13 residues. Germline CDR1 is SQVTM and CDR2 is ANQGSEA. CDR3 coding DNA: TGCAGCGTTGAGGGGCCACGTCTCAATGAGCAGTTCTTC. As protein: CSVEGPRLNEQFF.

CDR3: CASRPVGGRNEQYF. CDR3 bases: TGTGCCAGCAGGCCGGTGGGGGGCCGGAACGAGCAGTACTTC. V and J are TRBV5-5 and TRBJ2-7; D may be TRBD1 or TRBD2 (6 bases each). The V gene lost 5 bases and the J gene lost 5 bases, with 17 bases spanning the gap. The CDR3 is 14 residues long. The germline CDR1 and CDR2 sequences are SGHKS and YYEKEE (reference sequence).